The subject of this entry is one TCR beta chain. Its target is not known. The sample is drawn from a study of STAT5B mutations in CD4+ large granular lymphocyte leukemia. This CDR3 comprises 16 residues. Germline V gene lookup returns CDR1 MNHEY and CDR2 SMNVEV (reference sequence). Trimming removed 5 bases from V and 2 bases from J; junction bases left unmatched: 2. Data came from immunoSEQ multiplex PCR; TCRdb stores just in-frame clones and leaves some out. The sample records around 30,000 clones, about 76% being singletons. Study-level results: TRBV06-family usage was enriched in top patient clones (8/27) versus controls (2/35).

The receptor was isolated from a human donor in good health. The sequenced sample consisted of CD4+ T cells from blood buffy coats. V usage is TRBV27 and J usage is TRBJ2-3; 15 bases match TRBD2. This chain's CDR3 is CASSRTSGGATDTQYF. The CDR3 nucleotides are TGTGCCAGCAGTAGGACTAGCGGGGGGGCCACAGATACGCAGTATTTT.